Listed below are T cell receptor beta chains from one sample, sequenced in a study of CD4+ T cells in melanoma. Clones were sequenced by immunoSEQ multiplex PCR, and TCRdb holds only the in-frame ones, with some missing. This sample has about 6,600 clones, with approximately 69% found just once. The source material was cells from a culture (not recorded whether cultured in vitro). The receptors come from a human donor with melanoma. CDR3s include the opening cysteine and the closing phenylalanine or tryptophan. A D gene is named only where the DNA matches it firmly. Expanded clones are given a class, and other clones once, few, many or no size at all.

V,D,size,J,CDR3,DNA
TRBV5-1,TRBD1,few,TRBJ2-7,CASSLGGTGSNEQYF,TGCGCCAGCAGCTTGGGGGGGACAGGGTCGAACGAGCAGTACTTC
TRBV5-4,NA,NA,TRBJ2-3,CASRPGRSTDTQYF,TGTGCCAGCAGACCCGGGAGAAGCACAGATACGCAGTATTTT
TRBV6-5,NA,NA,TRBJ2-5,CASSYRHPGGQETQYF,TGTGCCAGCAGTTACCGACACCCTGGTGGCCAAGAGACCCAGTACTTC
TRBV29-1,NA,NA,TRBJ1-2,CSVLSLTENYGYTF,TGCAGCGTTCTATCCTTGACCGAGAACTATGGCTACACCTTC
TRBV7-3,TRBD1,few,TRBJ2-7,CASSPDRERHEQYF,TGTGCCAGCAGCCCCGACAGGGAACGGCACGAGCAGTACTTC
TRBV18,NA,NA,TRBJ1-3,CASSPQGGHSGNTIYF,TGTGCCAGCTCACCCCAAGGCGGGCACTCTGGAAACACCATATATTTT
TRBV21-1,NA,NA,TRBJ1-1,CASSTDRGNTEAFF,TGTGCCAGCAGTACAGACAGGGGGAACACTGAAGCTTTCTTT
TRBV18,NA,NA,TRBJ1-2,CASSPPAQGPRRGYTF,TGTGCCAGCTCACCACCCGCTCAGGGGCCGAGGCGTGGCTACACCTTC
TRBV7-9,NA,NA,TRBJ1-3,CASSDRDTTPGNTIYF,TGTGCCAGCAGCGATCGGGACACCACACCAGGAAACACCATATATTTT
TRBV2,TRBD2,NA,TRBJ2-1,CASSGVAGGDNEQFF,TGTGCCAGCAGTGGTGTAGCGGGGGGGGACAATGAGCAGTTCTTC
TRBV10-3,NA,NA,TRBJ2-3,CAISVISGDSDTQYF,TGTGCCATCAGTGTAATTAGCGGAGACAGTGATACGCAGTATTTT
TRBV19,NA,once,TRBJ1-5,CASSIGRFSNQPQHF,TGTGCCAGTAGTATAGGACGGTTTAGCAATCAGCCCCAGCATTTT
TRBV19,NA,large,TRBJ1-6,CASSIVGASPLHF,TGTGCCAGTAGTATTGTAGGGGCATCACCCCTCCACTTT
TRBV13,NA,NA,TRBJ2-5,CASSFERGETQYF,TGTGCCAGCAGCTTTGAAAGGGGGGAGACCCAGTACTTC
TRBV15,NA,NA,TRBJ1-5,CATSRGAQASGDQPQHF,TGTGCCACCAGCAGAGGGGCTCAGGCGTCGGGAGATCAGCCCCAGCATTTT
TRBV3-1/TRBV3-2,TRBD1,once,TRBJ2-1,CASSPKTGHSPEQFF,TGTGCCAGCAGCCCCAAGACAGGGCACTCACCTGAGCAGTTCTTC
TRBV30,TRBD1,NA,TRBJ2-3,CAWSRTGISTDTQYF,TGTGCCTGGAGTCGGACAGGGATAAGCACAGATACGCAGTATTTT
TRBV4-1,TRBD1,NA,TRBJ1-1,CASSTRQGWGTEAFF,TGCGCCAGCAGTACGCGACAGGGGTGGGGGACTGAAGCTTTCTTT
TRBV12-3/TRBV12-4,NA,NA,TRBJ1-1,CASSNPGGTEAFF,TGTGCCAGCAGTAATCCCGGGGGGACTGAAGCTTTCTTT
TRBV11-2,NA,NA,TRBJ1-2,CASSTPGRQANYGYTF,TGTGCCAGCAGCACCCCCGGCAGACAAGCTAACTATGGCTACACCTTC
TRBV11-1,NA,NA,TRBJ1-6,CASRPGFNSPLHF,TGTGCCAGCAGACCGGGTTTTAATTCACCCCTCCACTTT
TRBV10-3,NA,NA,TRBJ1-1,CAITDDAGTEAFF,TGTGCCATCACTGACGACGCCGGGACTGAAGCTTTCTTT
TRBV19,NA,few,TRBJ2-1,CASSRPRRGNEQFF,TGTGCCAGTAGTAGGCCGCGACGGGGAAATGAGCAGTTCTTC
TRBV7-8,NA,NA,TRBJ2-2,CASSSTWTGELFF,TGTGCCAGCAGCTCCACCTGGACCGGGGAGCTGTTTTTT
TRBV5-5,NA,NA,TRBJ2-7,CASRGSSYEQYF,TGTGCCAGCAGAGGGTCTTCCTACGAGCAGTACTTC
TRBV27,TRBD1,NA,TRBJ2-2,CASRGQGYTGELFF,TGTGCCAGCAGAGGACAGGGTTACACCGGGGAGCTGTTTTTT
TRBV4-3,TRBD1,few,TRBJ1-2,CASSQGTGEAYGYTF,TGCGCCAGCAGCCAAGGAACAGGGGAAGCCTATGGCTACACCTTC
TRBV5-4,NA,NA,TRBJ1-2,CASSSGGYNPANYGYTF,TGTGCCAGCAGCTCCGGGGGCTACAATCCAGCTAACTATGGCTACACCTTC
TRBV27,NA,NA,TRBJ1-2,CASSPTVSYGYTF,TGTGCCAGCAGTCCGACAGTATCCTATGGCTACACCTTC